This TCR beta chain originates from a study of T cell responses to AZD1222 COVID-19 vaccine. Study observations and caveats: Donors skewed white British and female; clonal diversity was possibly underestimated. At study baseline, merely roughly 6 AZD1222 recipients were seropositive.

Profiling relied on immunoSEQ multiplex PCR, and the TCRdb table lists in-frame clones only, not all of them. The sample contains some 180,000 clones, roughly nine tenths of which appear only once. CDR1 and CDR2 (germline): ENHRY, SYGVKD. The CDR3 has 15 amino acids. The junction had 7 bases not matched to a gene; V was cut back by 6 bases and J by 2 bases. In the case of this clone: What it binds is not known.

The chain links TRBV10-3 to TRBJ1-5, with TRBD1 identical over 7 bases. This material consisted of peripheral blood, taken 28 days after the second AZD1222 dose. The source is an adult who received the AZD1222 COVID-19 vaccine. The CDR3 sequence is CAISRQGGGNQPQHF. The CDR3 region has the DNA TGTGCCATCAGCCGACAGGGCGGGGGCAATCAGCCCCAGCATTTT.